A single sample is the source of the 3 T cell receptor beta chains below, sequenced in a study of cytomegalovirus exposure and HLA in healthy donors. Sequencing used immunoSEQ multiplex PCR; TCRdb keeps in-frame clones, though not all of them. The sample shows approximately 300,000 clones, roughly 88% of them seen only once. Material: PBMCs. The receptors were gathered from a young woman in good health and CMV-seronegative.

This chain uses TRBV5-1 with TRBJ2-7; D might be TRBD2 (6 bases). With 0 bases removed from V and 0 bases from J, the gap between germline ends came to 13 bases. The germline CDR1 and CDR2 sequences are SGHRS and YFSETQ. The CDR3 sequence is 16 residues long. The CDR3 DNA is TGCGCCAGCAGCTTGGAGGGACTGATGAGCTCCTACGAGCAGTACTTC. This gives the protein CASSLEGLMSSYEQYF.

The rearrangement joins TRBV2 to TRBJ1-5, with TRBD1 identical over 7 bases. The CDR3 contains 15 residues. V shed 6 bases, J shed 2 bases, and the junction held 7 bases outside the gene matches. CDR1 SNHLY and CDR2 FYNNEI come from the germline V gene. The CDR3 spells CASSPDRVGNQPQHF. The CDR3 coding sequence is TGTGCCAGCAGCCCCGACAGGGTAGGCAATCAGCCCCAGCATTTT.

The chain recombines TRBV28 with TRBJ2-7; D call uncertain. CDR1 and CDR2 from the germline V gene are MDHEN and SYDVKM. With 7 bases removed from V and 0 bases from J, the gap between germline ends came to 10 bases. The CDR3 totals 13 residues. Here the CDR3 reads CASTIQVSYEQYF. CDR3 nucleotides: TGTGCCAGCACAATACAAGTCTCCTACGAGCAGTACTTC. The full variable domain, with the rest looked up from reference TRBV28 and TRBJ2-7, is DVKVTQSSRYLVKRTGEKVFLECVQDMDHENMFWYRQDPGLGLRLIYFSYDVKMKEKGDIPEGYSVSREKKERFSLILESASTNQTSMYLCASTIQVSYEQYFGPGTRLTVT.